What follows are 15 T cell receptor beta chains derived from one specimen sequenced in a study of shared clonotypes between healthy human individuals. This table comes from immunoSEQ multiplex PCR, and its TCRdb copy is limited to in-frame clones, with some not included. The sample shows 100,000 or so clones, around 68% of them seen only once. The specimen sequenced was memory CD8+ T cells sorted from blood. Subset: CD45RO+ cells pooled with CCR7-negative TemRA cells. The receptor set was obtained from a woman in her thirties in good health.

This clone was observed at least ten times. This chain connects TRBV6-1 to TRBJ2-3; D possibly uses TRBD1 or TRBD2 (5 bases each). This CDR3 is built from 14 residues. V lost 2 bases and J 4 bases, leaving 10 bases between the germline ends. CDR1 is MNHNS, CDR2 SASEGT, per germline. The CDR3 sequence: CASSERGESDTQYF. For the CDR3, the DNA is TGTGCCAGCAGTGAAAGAGGGGAGTCAGATACGCAGTATTTT.

This clone was seen only once. The genes are TRBV5-1 and TRBJ1-6, with 7 bases lining up with TRBD1. Trimming removed 4 bases from V and 5 bases from J; junction bases left unmatched: 6. This CDR3 spans 15 amino acids. The germline V gene has CDR1 SGHRS and CDR2 YFSETQ. The CDR3 nucleotides are TGCGCCAGCAGCCCCGGGGACAGAGATAATTCACCCCTCCACTTT. Its protein is CASSPGDRDNSPLHF.

The sample holds many counts of this clone. This CDR3 reads CASSQGRGLAGGTDTQYF. CDR3 nucleotides: TGCGCCAGCAGCCAAGGTCGGGGACTAGCGGGAGGCACAGATACGCAGTATTTT. The chain combines TRBV4-1 with TRBJ2-3, with 14 bases that match TRBD2. This CDR3 is 18 amino acids long. V was clipped by 1 base and J by 1 base; unmatched bases: 4. Germline values: CDR1 MGHRA, CDR2 YSYEKL.

Here the CDR3 DNA reads TGCGCCAGCAGCCATTGGTTTTTAGGGGTTGAGACCCAGTACTTC. It encodes CASSHWFLGVETQYF. The chain employs TRBV4-1 and TRBJ2-5; the D gene is possibly TRBD1 (5 bases). V was clipped by 3 bases and J by 5 bases, with 16 bases between them. Germline V gene sequence: CDR1 MGHRA, CDR2 YSYEKL. This CDR3 contains 15 residues.

Turning to this clone: The junction differs from germline at one of its ends, possibly a read error. The chain is built from TRBV5-1 and TRBJ1-1; TRBD1 agrees at 9 bases. This CDR3 has 16 residues. Per germline, CDR1 SGHRS and CDR2 YFSETQ. CDR3 bases: TGCGCCAGTAGCTTTACAGGGGGCGGGATGAACACTGAAGCTTTCTTT. Translation gives CASSFTGGGMNTEAFF.

V usage is TRBV28 and J usage is TRBJ2-7; 8 nucleotides align to TRBD1. CDR3 length: 13 residues. The germline V gene encodes CDR1 MDHEN and CDR2 SYDVKM. With 9 bases clipped from V and 6 bases from J, the junction kept 10 bases outside the gene matches. The CDR3 is CASSKDRDSEQYF. The CDR3, as DNA: TGTGCCAGTTCTAAGGACAGGGATAGCGAGCAGTACTTC.

The chain links TRBV7-2 to TRBJ2-1, with a possible D match to TRBD2 (6 bases). CDR1 SGHTA and CDR2 FQGNSA come from the germline V gene. V was clipped by 7 bases and J by 2 bases, with 21 bases between them. This CDR3 comprises 17 residues. Written as DNA, the CDR3 is TGTGCCAGCACACTGGGACCGTCTAGCGTAGCCTACAATGAGCAGTTCTTC. Its translation is CASTLGPSSVAYNEQFF. The complete variable domain, with remaining parts taken from reference TRBV7-2 and TRBJ2-1, reads GAGVSQSPSNKVTEKGKDVELRCDPISGHTALYWYRQSLGQGLEFLIYFQGNSAPDKSGLPSDRFSAERTGGSVSTLTIQRTQQEDSAVYLCASTLGPSSVAYNEQFFGPGTRLTVL.

This chain uses TRBV5-1 with TRBJ2-7; 7 bases agree with TRBD2. Unmatched junction bases numbered 5, after V lost 4 bases and J lost 4 bases. CDR1 and CDR2 (germline): SGHRS, YFSETQ. The CDR3 extends over 13 amino acids. CDR3 loop: CASSRDGGYEQYF. In DNA form, the CDR3 reads TGCGCCAGCAGCCGGGACGGGGGGTACGAGCAGTACTTC.

CDR3: CASSLGSLYGYTF. The CDR3 region has the DNA TGTGCCAGCAGCTTAGGAAGCCTCTATGGCTACACCTTC. This chain uses TRBV7-8 with TRBJ1-2; D gene uncertain. Trimming took 1 base from V and 4 from J, leaving 7 bases between them. Germline-derived CDR1 and CDR2 are SGHVS and FQNEAQ. CDR3 size: 13 residues.

The rearrangement uses TRBV6-5 and TRBJ2-7, with 7 bases aligning to TRBD1. The trim removed 5 bases at V and 4 bases at J, leaving 5 bases unmatched. The CDR3 covers 13 residues. Germline CDR1 is MNHEY and CDR2 is SVGAGI. The CDR3: CASSPGGGYEQYF. The CDR3 bases are TGTGCCAGCAGTCCAGGGGGTGGGTACGAGCAGTACTTC.

The V call is TRBV6-1, the J call TRBJ1-5; no clear D gene. From germline, CDR1 is MNHNS and CDR2 SASEGT. Trimming shortened V by 6 bases and J by 4 bases, and 10 bases separated the two germline ends. The CDR3 is 13 amino acids. CDR3 sequence: CASSPVENQPQHF. The CDR3 DNA sequence: TGTGCCAGCAGCCCGGTGGAGAATCAGCCCCAGCATTTT.

V usage is TRBV5-4 and J usage is TRBJ2-1; D is uncertain. CDR3 length: 11 residues. Trimming shortened V by 4 bases and J by 9 bases, and 8 bases separated the two germline ends. Germline V lookup: CDR1 SGHNT, CDR2 YYREEE (reference sequence). CDR3 residues: CASSLSTEQFF. CDR3 coding DNA: TGTGCCAGCAGCCTTAGCACTGAGCAGTTCTTC.

The chain recombines TRBV5-5 with TRBJ2-7; 7 positions match TRBD2. V lost 4 bases, J lost 6 bases, and 10 bases stayed unmatched. Per germline, CDR1 SGHKS and CDR2 YYEKEE (reference sequence). This CDR3 region has 14 residues. The CDR3 sequence: CASSPGLAVFEQYF. The CDR3 coding sequence is TGTGCCAGCAGCCCCGGGCTAGCGGTCTTCGAGCAGTACTTC.

The chain recombines TRBV6-4 with TRBJ1-3; a possible D gene is TRBD1 (5 bases). Trimming shortened V by 3 bases and J by 0 bases, and 12 bases separated the two germline ends. CDR3 length equals 16 residues. Germline values: CDR1 MRHNA, CDR2 SNTAGT. CDR3 in amino acids: CASSDSRALSGNTIYF. The DNA of the CDR3 is TGTGCCAGCAGTGATTCCAGGGCCCTCTCTGGAAACACCATATATTTT.

The chain combines TRBV2 with TRBJ2-5, with D possibly TRBD1 on 5 matching bases. The J call is uncertain, as TRBJ2-7 better fits the DNA end. This CDR3 has 13 residues. The germline CDR1 and CDR2 sequences are SNHLY and FYNNEI. The CDR3 DNA sequence: TGTGCCAGCAGAGGGGCAGAACCCTACGAGCAGTACTTC. Its translation is CASRGAEPYEQYF.